A single T cell receptor (beta chain) is shown here with its context. The data stem from a study of blood T cell repertoires in COVID-19. The wider study: Acute and convalescent COVID-19 specimens originated in the United States, Italy and Spain. Nucleic acid was either cDNA or gDNA, and it came from T cells, B-cell-depleted T cells, or PBMCs.

Per the germline V gene, CDR1 is MNHEY and CDR2 is SVGAGI. The junction had 3 bases not matched to a gene; V was cut back by 2 bases and J by 5 bases. The CDR3 loop spans 13 amino acids. Per the study methods: From reference gene primer amplification, estimates of nucleated cell counts were derived. Generated by immunoSEQ multiplex PCR, the TCRdb table keeps only in-frame clones and is missing some. D and trimming come from the DNA, and the V and J calls and clone size come from that table. The sample records some 150,000 clones, more than 75% being singletons. The sample taken for sequencing was peripheral blood. This chain links TRBV6-5 with TRBJ2-7; 7 bases line up with TRBD1. This TCR was sampled from a woman between 50 and 59 years old with active or convalescent COVID-19. As DNA, the CDR3 is TGTGCCAGCAGTTACGACAGGGTGCACGAGCAGTACTTC. Translating it yields CASSYDRVHEQYF.